These T cell receptor beta chains were read from a single sample in a study of blood T cell repertoires in COVID-19. The assay was immunoSEQ multiplex PCR, and TCRdb's table has in-frame clones only and misses some. The sample shows 45,000 to 70,000 clones, more than 75% of them seen only once. The material sequenced was peripheral blood. These receptors all stem from a woman at least 80 years old with acute or convalescent COVID-19. The CDR3 runs from the conserved cysteine through the conserved F or W. The D gene is left open where the match is weak. Size tells how often a clone was seen (once, few, many) or the class of an expanded clone, and some rows leave it out.

v_gene: TRBV3-1/TRBV3-2; abundance: .; j_gene: TRBJ2-3; d_gene: .; CDR3nt: TGTGCCAGCAGCCAACCAGGGTTGACAGATACGCAGTATTTT; CDR3aa: CASSQPGLTDTQYF
v_gene: TRBV4-1; abundance: .; j_gene: TRBJ2-1; d_gene: TRBD2; CDR3nt: TGCGCCAGCAGCCAACCTAGCGGGGCCAACTACAATGAGCAGTTCTTC; CDR3aa: CASSQPSGANYNEQFF
v_gene: TRBV28; abundance: .; j_gene: TRBJ2-5; d_gene: TRBD1; CDR3nt: TGTGCCAGCTCTGAGGGGGCTCGGGAGACCCAGTACTTC; CDR3aa: CASSEGARETQYF
v_gene: TRBV6-6; abundance: .; j_gene: TRBJ2-1; d_gene: TRBD2; CDR3nt: TGTGCCAGCAGTTACGGCGGGGGGGCCAGCAATGAGCAGTTCTTC; CDR3aa: CASSYGGGASNEQFF
v_gene: TRBV29-1; abundance: .; j_gene: TRBJ1-1; d_gene: TRBD1; CDR3nt: TGCAGCGTCAGACAGGGGATAGGGAACACTGAAGCTTTCTTT; CDR3aa: CSVRQGIGNTEAFF
v_gene: TRBV27; abundance: once; j_gene: TRBJ2-2; d_gene: TRBD2; CDR3nt: TGTGCCAGCAGTTCCACTAGCGGGCAGCCCGGGGAGCTGTTTTTT; CDR3aa: CASSSTSGQPGELFF
v_gene: TRBV30; abundance: .; j_gene: TRBJ1-3; d_gene: .; CDR3nt: TGTGCCTGGAGTGTTACCGAGGGAAGTCCAGGAAACACCATATATTTT; CDR3aa: CAWSVTEGSPGNTIYF
v_gene: TRBV20-1; abundance: .; j_gene: TRBJ2-3; d_gene: TRBD1; CDR3nt: TGCAGTGCGGGTCGACAGGGGTCGCAGTATTTT; CDR3aa: CSAGRQGSQYF
v_gene: TRBV19; abundance: few; j_gene: TRBJ2-3; d_gene: .; CDR3nt: TGTGCCAGTAGTTCTCAGGGCACAGATACGCAGTATTTT; CDR3aa: CASSSQGTDTQYF
v_gene: TRBV11-2; abundance: .; j_gene: TRBJ1-6; d_gene: .; CDR3nt: TGTGCCAGCAGTCCGACCGTCGGGGGTAATTCACCCCTCCACTTT; CDR3aa: CASSPTVGGNSPLHF
v_gene: TRBV28; abundance: .; j_gene: TRBJ1-2; d_gene: .; CDR3nt: TGTGCCAGCAGTTTGCCCAGAAGCTATGGCTACACCTTC; CDR3aa: CASSLPRSYGYTF
v_gene: TRBV3-1/TRBV3-2; abundance: .; j_gene: TRBJ2-1; d_gene: .; CDR3nt: TGTGCCAGCAGCCAAGCGGGATGGGGTAGGGATGAGCAGTTCTTC; CDR3aa: CASSQAGWGRDEQFF
v_gene: TRBV5-8; abundance: once; j_gene: TRBJ1-5; d_gene: TRBD1; CDR3nt: TGTGCCAGCAGCTTGGCACGTTCTACTCCGGGACAGGGATATAATCAGCCCCAGCATTTT; CDR3aa: CASSLARSTPGQGYNQPQHF
v_gene: TRBV29-1; abundance: .; j_gene: TRBJ2-5; d_gene: TRBD2; CDR3nt: TGCAGCGTCGGGCAGGGGTCTGGCGGGGGGACGCGTGGGACCCAGTACTTC; CDR3aa: CSVGQGSGGGTRGTQYF
v_gene: TRBV5-1; abundance: .; j_gene: TRBJ1-4; d_gene: .; CDR3nt: TGCGCCAGCTCCAGCCTCGGGGAATCCGGTGAAAAACTGTTTTTT; CDR3aa: CASSSLGESGEKLFF
v_gene: TRBV28; abundance: .; j_gene: TRBJ2-1; d_gene: .; CDR3nt: TGTGCCAGCAGCCCCCTGACCGCAGGCTCCTACAATGAGCAGTTCTTC; CDR3aa: CASSPLTAGSYNEQFF
v_gene: TRBV9; abundance: .; j_gene: TRBJ1-4; d_gene: .; CDR3nt: TGTGCCAGCAGCTCCCATGTTGCTAATGAAAAACTGTTTTTT; CDR3aa: CASSSHVANEKLFF
v_gene: TRBV28; abundance: .; j_gene: TRBJ2-1; d_gene: TRBD2; CDR3nt: TGTGCGGGGAGCGGGGGGGCCCGTTACAATGAGCAGTTCTTC; CDR3aa: CAGSGGARYNEQFF
v_gene: TRBV5-1; abundance: .; j_gene: TRBJ2-7; d_gene: TRBD1; CDR3nt: TGCGCCAGCAGCTTCGACAGGGGGTCCTACGAGCAGTACTTC; CDR3aa: CASSFDRGSYEQYF
v_gene: TRBV15; abundance: few; j_gene: TRBJ2-3; d_gene: TRBD2; CDR3nt: TGTGCCACCAGCAGAGTCAGGACTAGCGGACCCACAGATACGCAGTATTTT; CDR3aa: CATSRVRTSGPTDTQYF
v_gene: TRBV10-3; abundance: .; j_gene: TRBJ1-1; d_gene: .; CDR3nt: TGTGCCATCAGTGAACGGGGGGTCGTCACTGAAGCTTTCTTT; CDR3aa: CAISERGVVTEAFF
v_gene: TRBV5-6; abundance: .; j_gene: TRBJ2-7; d_gene: .; CDR3nt: TGTGCCAGCAAACTAGGACCGAGCTACGAGCAGTACTTC; CDR3aa: CASKLGPSYEQYF
v_gene: TRBV19; abundance: .; j_gene: TRBJ2-7; d_gene: TRBD1; CDR3nt: TGTGCCAGTAGTATGGGACAGGGCTCCTACGAGCAGTACTTC; CDR3aa: CASSMGQGSYEQYF